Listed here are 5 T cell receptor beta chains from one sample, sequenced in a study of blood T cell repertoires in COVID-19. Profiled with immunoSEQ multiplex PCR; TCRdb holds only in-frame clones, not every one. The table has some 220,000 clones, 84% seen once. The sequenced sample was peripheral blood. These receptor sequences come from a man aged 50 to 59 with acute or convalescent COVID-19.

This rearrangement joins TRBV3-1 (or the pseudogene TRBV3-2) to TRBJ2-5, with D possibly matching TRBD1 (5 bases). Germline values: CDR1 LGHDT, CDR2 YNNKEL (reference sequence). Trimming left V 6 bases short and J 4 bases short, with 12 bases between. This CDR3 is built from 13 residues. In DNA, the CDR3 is TGTGCCAGCAGACTACAGGATACAGAGACCCAGTACTTC. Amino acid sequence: CASRLQDTETQYF.

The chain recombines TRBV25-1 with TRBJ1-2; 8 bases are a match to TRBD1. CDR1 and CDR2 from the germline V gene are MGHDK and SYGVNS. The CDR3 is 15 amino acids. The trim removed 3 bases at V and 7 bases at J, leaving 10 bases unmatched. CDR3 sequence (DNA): TGTGCCAGCAGTGAGAGGTCTGACAGGGGTGGTGGCTACACCTTC. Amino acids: CASSERSDRGGGYTF.

The CDR3, as DNA: TGTGCCAGCAGTTACTCACGGGGGGTCAGTGGCTACACCTTC. This translates into CASSYSRGVSGYTF. This sequence joins TRBV6-5 and TRBJ1-2; possibly TRBD1 for D (5 bases). The CDR3 runs to 14 residues. V was trimmed by 0 bases and J by 7 bases, leaving 12 bases between them. Germline CDR1 reads MNHEY; CDR2 reads SVGAGI.

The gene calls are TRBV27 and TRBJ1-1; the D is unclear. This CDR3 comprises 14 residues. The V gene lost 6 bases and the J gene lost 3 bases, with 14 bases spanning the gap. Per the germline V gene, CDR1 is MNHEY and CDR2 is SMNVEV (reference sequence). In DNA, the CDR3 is TGTGCCAGCAGACCTTATAACGGGGACACTGAAGCTTTCTTT. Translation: CASRPYNGDTEAFF.

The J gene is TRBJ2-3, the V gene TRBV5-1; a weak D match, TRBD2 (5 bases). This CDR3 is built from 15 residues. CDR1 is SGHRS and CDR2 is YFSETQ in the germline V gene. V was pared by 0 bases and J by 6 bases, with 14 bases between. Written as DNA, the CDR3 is TGCGCCAGCAGCTTGGGACTATTCTCCGGCGATACGCAGTATTTT. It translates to CASSLGLFSGDTQYF.